Presented here are 8 T cell receptor beta chains from one specimen sequenced in a study of blood T cell repertoires in COVID-19. Generated by immunoSEQ multiplex PCR, the TCRdb table keeps only in-frame clones and is missing some. The sample comprises over 110,000 clones, around nine tenths of which are singletons, and 1.5% to 2% rests with the top ten. The sequenced material came from peripheral blood. These receptors were taken from a woman aged 45-65 years with acute or convalescent COVID-19.

This chain joins TRBV28 and TRBJ1-2; weak D call: TRBD1 (6 bases). Trimming left V 5 bases short and J 4 bases short, with 17 bases between. Germline CDR1 reads MDHEN; CDR2 reads SYDVKM. The CDR3 totals 15 residues. CDR3 in DNA: TGTGCCAGCAGTCCGCCGGCAGGGGCAAGCTATGGCTACACCTTC. Amino acid sequence: CASSPPAGASYGYTF.

The rearrangement links TRBV29-1 to TRBJ2-7, with a weak D call TRBD1 (6 bases). The germline CDR1 and CDR2 sequences are SQVTM and ANQGSEA. V was cut by 3 bases and J by 3 bases, with 9 bases left in between. The CDR3 covers 12 residues. This chain's CDR3 is CSVEARGYEQYF. CDR3 nucleotides: TGCAGCGTTGAGGCCAGGGGCTACGAGCAGTACTTC.

This clone was observed a single time. The rearrangement joins TRBV6-5 to TRBJ2-5; TRBD1 matches at 7 bases. The CDR3 is 13 residues long. The V gene end was trimmed by 2 bases and the J gene end by 4 bases; junction bases not matched to a gene: 1. CDR1 MNHEY and CDR2 SVGAGI come from the germline V gene. The CDR3 reads CASSYRGLETQYF. The CDR3 nucleotides are TGTGCCAGCAGTTACAGGGGGCTAGAGACCCAGTACTTC.

Of note for this clone: Different DNA sequences within this sample yield the same CDR3. J is TRBJ2-2 and V is TRBV5-1; 11 nucleotides line up with TRBD2. This CDR3 region has 18 residues. V gave up 0 bases and J gave up 5 bases; unmatched junction bases: 9. The germline V gene encodes CDR1 SGHRS and CDR2 YFSETQ. The CDR3 nucleotides are TGCGCCAGCAGCTTGGGTACTAGCGGGGGCCCTCGGACCGGGGAGCTGTTTTTT. Its translation: CASSLGTSGGPRTGELFF.

The chain links TRBV5-1 to TRBJ1-2; no clear D gene. The germline gives CDR1 SGHRS, CDR2 YFSETQ. V lost 0 bases to trimming and J lost 2 bases, with 5 bases between them. The CDR3 length is 13 residues. In DNA, the CDR3 is TGCGCCAGCAGCTTGGACGGGAACTATGGCTACACCTTC. The encoded protein is CASSLDGNYGYTF.

The chain employs TRBV7-3 and TRBJ2-7; TRBD2 aligns across 7 bases. Germline lookup yields CDR1 SGHTA and CDR2 FQGTGA. The CDR3 spans 13 residues. The V gene end was trimmed by 3 bases and the J gene end by 6 bases; junction bases not matched to a gene: 5. CDR3 amino acids: CASSFAAGVEQYF. CDR3 bases: TGTGCCAGCAGCTTCGCGGCGGGAGTCGAGCAGTACTTC.

The chain links TRBV6-1 to TRBJ1-1; possible D gene TRBD1, 6 bases. CDR3 length equals 13 residues. Germline assignment: CDR1 MNHNS and CDR2 SASEGT. With 3 bases removed from V and 3 bases from J, the gap between germline ends came to 8 bases. The CDR3 sequence is CASSEDRYTEAFF. The DNA of the CDR3 is TGTGCCAGCAGTGAGGACAGATACACTGAAGCTTTCTTT.

This sequence joins TRBV29-1 and TRBJ1-2; D is possibly TRBD1 (6 bases). Trimming left V 4 bases short and J 8 bases short, with 17 bases between. In germline, CDR1 is SQVTM, CDR2 ANQGSEA. The CDR3 is made up of 13 amino acids. The CDR3 sequence: CSVVVTGLAGYTF. The CDR3 nucleotides read TGCAGCGTTGTGGTAACAGGGCTTGCAGGCTACACCTTC.